The T cell receptor beta chain under discussion was sequenced for a study of vaccination and CD4 T cells after COVID-19. Germline values: CDR1 ENHRY, CDR2 SYGVKD. The CDR3 contains 14 residues. J gave up 0 bases and V 10 bases, and 5 bases lay outside the gene matches. Cultured CD4+ T cells had their DNA profiled by the Oncomine TCR Beta short-read assay. From the PCR reads, TCRdb called clonotypes with MiXCR, one entry per CDR3 protein. This table has about 10,000 distinct CDR3 sequences, around 50% appearing once. Treatment of the sample: approximately nine-day PBMC culture with coronavirus spike peptide pools or control peptides (ViraFEST assay). A remark on this clonotype: Its cognate antigen is unknown.

The sequence was obtained from a human donor who had recovered from COVID-19. The sample comprised CD4+ T cells from blood, cultured in vitro. The V and J genes are TRBV10-3 and TRBJ2-3; TRBD1 matches at 9 bases. The CDR3 DNA reads as TGTGCCACCAGACAGGGGGGAAGCACAGATACGCAGTATTTT. Translated, it gives CATRQGGSTDTQYF.